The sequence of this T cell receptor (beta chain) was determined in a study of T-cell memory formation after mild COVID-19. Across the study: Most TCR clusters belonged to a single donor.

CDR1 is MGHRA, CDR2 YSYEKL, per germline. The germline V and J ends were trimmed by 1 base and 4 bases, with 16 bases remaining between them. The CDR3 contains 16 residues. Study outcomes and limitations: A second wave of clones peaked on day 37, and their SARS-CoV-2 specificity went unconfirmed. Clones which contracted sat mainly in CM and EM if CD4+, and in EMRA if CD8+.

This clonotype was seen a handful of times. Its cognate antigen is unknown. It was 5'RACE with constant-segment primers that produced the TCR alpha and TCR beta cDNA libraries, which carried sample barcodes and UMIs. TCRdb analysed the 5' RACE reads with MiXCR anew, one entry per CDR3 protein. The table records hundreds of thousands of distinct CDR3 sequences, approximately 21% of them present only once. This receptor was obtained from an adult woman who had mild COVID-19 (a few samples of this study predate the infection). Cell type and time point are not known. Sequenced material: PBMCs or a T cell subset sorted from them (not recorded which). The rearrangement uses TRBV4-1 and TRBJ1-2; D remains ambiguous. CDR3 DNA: TGCGCCAGCAGCCAAGCACCTTCTGCGGGCGGCTATGGCTACACCTTC. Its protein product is CASSQAPSAGGYGYTF.